This TCR beta chain emerged from a study of T-cell memory formation after mild COVID-19. The overall study: Each donor largely had its own TCR clusters.

Trimming removed 3 bases from V and 7 bases from J, with 10 bases in between. The V gene's germline CDR1 is DFQATT and CDR2 SNEGSKA (reference sequence). This CDR3 is 12 amino acids long. Study conclusions and caveats: A balance of CD4 and CD8 characterized clones contracting day 15 to 85, whereas later expanders leaned CD4+.

As concerns this clonotype: Its antigen is unidentified.

The authors produced TCR alpha and TCR beta cDNA libraries with sample barcodes and UMIs by 5'RACE using constant-segment primers. TCRdb independently ran MiXCR on the 5' RACE reads; one entry per CDR3 protein. This sample has roughly 400,000 distinct CDR3 sequences; over 15% occur once, and the top ten carry roughly 21%. This TCR came from a man aged 18 to 30 who had mild COVID-19 (a few samples of this study predate the infection). Cell type and time point are not known. The specimen sequenced was PBMCs or a T cell subset sorted from them (not recorded which). The V gene is TRBV20-1, the J gene TRBJ1-5; perhaps TRBD1 as D (6 bases). The CDR3 loop reads CSARGGGQPQHF. The CDR3 bases are TGCAGTGCTAGGGGTGGGGGCCAGCCCCAGCATTTT.